A single sample is the source of the 20 T cell receptor beta chains below, sequenced in a study of blood T cell repertoires in COVID-19. The data were produced by immunoSEQ multiplex PCR, yet TCRdb's version contains in-frame clones alone and is incomplete. The top ten clones hold more than 0.8% of a sample with under 300,000 clones, about nine tenths of them seen once. Source material: peripheral blood. The receptors come from a man aged 25-40 years with COVID-19, enrolled during active disease.

This chain connects TRBV30 to TRBJ1-5; D uncertain. Trimming removed 2 bases from V and 7 bases from J, with 9 bases in between. This CDR3 contains 12 residues. Germline loops: CDR1 GTSNPN, CDR2 SVGIG (reference sequence). CDR3 in amino acids: CAWSRGGQPQHF. CDR3 DNA sequence: TGTGCCTGGAGTCGGGGTGGCCAGCCCCAGCATTTT.

The gene calls are TRBV7-9 and TRBJ2-7; 7 bases map to TRBD1. Looked up from germline, CDR1 is SEHNR and CDR2 is FQNEAQ (reference sequence). Trimming cost V 4 bases and J 1 base; bases outside gene matches: 1. This CDR3 region has 13 residues. The CDR3 region is CASSSGQSYEQYF. The CDR3, as DNA: TGTGCCAGCAGCTCGGGACAGTCCTACGAGCAGTACTTC.

The gene calls are TRBV21-1 and TRBJ2-5; TRBD2, the D gene given by the table, was not confirmed from the DNA. TRBV21-1 is tagged as a pseudogene. The CDR3 has 15 amino acids. The DNA for the CDR3 is TGTGCCAGCAGCAAAGGGGAGCCCCTGCAAGAGACCCAGTACTTC. Protein: CASSKGEPLQETQYF.

V usage is TRBV6-5 and J usage is TRBJ2-1, with 8 bases aligning to TRBD1. Germline V gene data show CDR1 as MNHEY and CDR2 as SVGAGI. V lost 6 bases to trimming and J lost 8 bases; unmatched junction nucleotides: 6. This CDR3 comprises 13 residues. In nucleotides, the CDR3 is TGTGCCAGCAGCCGGACAGGGTTCGATGAGCAGTTCTTC. Its translation is CASSRTGFDEQFF.

This clone was counted a single time. V is TRBV6-2 or TRBV6-3 and J is TRBJ2-1; 7 bases agree with TRBD1. The V segment lost 4 bases and the J segment 12 bases; nucleotides outside the gene matches: 9. The CDR3 runs to 13 residues. The germline gives CDR1 MNHEY, CDR2 SVGEGT. The CDR3 spells CASSSFAGGGQFF. CDR3 coding DNA: TGTGCCAGCAGTTCCTTTGCAGGGGGTGGGCAGTTCTTC.

This sequence joins TRBV5-1 and TRBJ2-3, with TRBD1 matching over 8 bases. The CDR3 contains 15 residues. V dropped 5 bases and J dropped 4; count of bases not matched to a gene: 9. The germline CDR1 and CDR2 sequences are SGHRS and YFSETQ. CDR3 sequence: CASSSGQGPPDTQYF. The CDR3, as DNA: TGCGCCAGCAGTTCCGGACAGGGACCCCCAGATACGCAGTATTTT.

This CDR3 reads CASSIGTGLGGYTF. The CDR3 coding sequence is TGTGCCAGCAGTATAGGGACAGGGCTTGGTGGCTACACCTTC. The rearrangement joins TRBV28 to TRBJ1-2; 9 bases line up with TRBD1. V was clipped by 5 bases and J by 7 bases; unmatched bases: 8. This CDR3 region has 14 residues. The germline V gene has CDR1 MDHEN and CDR2 SYDVKM.

This sequence joins TRBV18 and TRBJ1-6; maybe TRBD1 (6 bases). The CDR3 length is 16 residues. With 2 bases removed from V and 10 bases from J, the gap between germline ends came to 18 bases. Germline loops: CDR1 KGHSH, CDR2 LQKENI. The CDR3 region is CASSPAQGFAGSPLHF. CDR3 sequence (DNA): TGTGCCAGCTCACCAGCACAGGGTTTTGCTGGATCACCCCTCCACTTT.

The chain recombines TRBV6-1 with TRBJ2-1; TRBD2 matches at 12 bases. Germline values: CDR1 MNHNS, CDR2 SASEGT. The V and J ends lost 1 base and 3 bases, in that order; junction bases with no gene match: 10. CDR3 length: 19 residues. For the CDR3, the DNA is TGTGCCAGCAGTGAAGGGACTAGCGGGACGCACCAGATCTACAATGAGCAGTTCTTC. Its translation: CASSEGTSGTHQIYNEQFF.

V gene TRBV5-1 combines with J gene TRBJ1-2, with D tentatively TRBD1 (6 bases). From germline, CDR1 is SGHRS and CDR2 YFSETQ. V dropped 4 bases and J dropped 4 bases, with 11 bases sitting between them. The CDR3 is 13 amino acids. CDR3 residues: CASSEGGAYGYTF. As DNA, the CDR3 is TGCGCCAGCAGCGAAGGGGGGGCCTATGGCTACACCTTC.

This sequence joins TRBV3-1 (or the pseudogene TRBV3-2) and TRBJ2-7; 7 bases align to TRBD1. This CDR3 has 14 residues. CDR1 LGHDT and CDR2 YNNKEL come from the germline V gene (reference sequence). V dropped 4 bases and J dropped 2; count of bases not matched to a gene: 5. The CDR3 loop is CASSRSQGTYEQYF. The CDR3 nucleotides are TGTGCCAGCAGCCGATCACAGGGGACCTACGAGCAGTACTTC.

This chain joins TRBV9 and TRBJ2-3; D gene uncertain. The germline V and J ends were trimmed by 4 bases and 0 bases, with 9 bases remaining between them. The CDR3 has 14 amino acids. In germline, CDR1 is SGDLS, CDR2 YYNGEE. The CDR3 loop reads CASSIRTSTDTQYF. CDR3 sequence (DNA): TGTGCCAGCAGCATCCGAACTAGCACAGATACGCAGTATTTT.

CDR3 sequence reads: CASSLDGRGTGELFF. DNA of the CDR3: TGTGCCAGCAGCTTAGATGGACGGGGCACCGGGGAGCTGTTTTTT. V gene TRBV11-2 combines with J gene TRBJ2-2; D is possibly TRBD2 (5 bases). V dropped 0 bases and J dropped 4 bases, with 9 bases sitting between them. The germline CDR1 and CDR2 sequences are SGHAT and FQNNGV. This CDR3 spans 15 amino acids.

The V and J genes are TRBV11-1 and TRBJ2-7, with D hard to call. Germline V gene lookup returns CDR1 SGHAT and CDR2 FQDESV (reference sequence). V was clipped by 6 bases and J by 0 bases, with 3 bases between them. The CDR3 is 11 residues long. The CDR3 spells CASRASYEQYF. The CDR3, as DNA: TGTGCCAGCAGAGCCTCCTACGAGCAGTACTTC.

The chain employs TRBV5-1 and TRBJ2-2; maybe TRBD1 (5 bases). The CDR3 spans 15 residues. Germline V CDR1 and CDR2: SGHRS, YFSETQ. Trimming took 1 base from V and 0 from J, leaving 7 bases between them. This chain's CDR3 is CASSLRQSNTGELFF. The CDR3 DNA follows: TGCGCCAGCAGCTTGAGACAGTCGAACACCGGGGAGCTGTTTTTT.

The rearrangement links TRBV12-3 or TRBV12-4 to TRBJ2-5; D not certain. The CDR3 covers 12 residues. V was cut by 2 bases and J by 5 bases, with 6 bases left in between. The CDR3 DNA reads as TGTGCCAGCAGTTTAAGCGCGGAGACCCAGTACTTC. Its protein is CASSLSAETQYF.

The chain is built from TRBV7-9 and TRBJ2-1, with D tentatively TRBD2 (7 bases). The CDR3 is made up of 14 amino acids. Germline-derived CDR1 and CDR2 are SEHNR and FQNEAQ (reference sequence). V dropped 11 bases and J dropped 3 bases, with 17 bases sitting between them. The CDR3 sequence: CAGEGGQYYNEQFF. The DNA of the CDR3 is TGTGCCGGAGAGGGGGGGCAGTACTACAATGAGCAGTTCTTC.

DNA of the CDR3: TGCGCCAGCAGTGAGTCGGGAGGGAACACTGAAGCTTTCTTT. It codes for CASSESGGNTEAFF. V gene TRBV10-1 combines with J gene TRBJ1-1; no clear D. Germline V gene sequence: CDR1 WNHNN, CDR2 SYGVQD (reference sequence). CDR3 length: 14 residues. The V gene lost 0 bases and the J gene lost 1 base, with 6 bases spanning the gap.

The rearrangement joins TRBV14 to TRBJ1-2; D is possibly TRBD1 (6 bases). Trimming cost V 0 bases and J 4 bases, with 9 bases left between them. The V gene's germline CDR1 is SGHDN and CDR2 FVKESK. The CDR3 is made up of 14 amino acids. The CDR3: CASSQEQGGYGYTF. Here the CDR3 DNA reads TGTGCCAGCAGCCAAGAACAGGGTGGCTATGGCTACACCTTC.

The chain is built from TRBV5-4 and TRBJ1-6, with TRBD1 matching 7 bases. Trimming cost V 4 bases and J 6 bases; bases outside gene matches: 4. Looked up from germline, CDR1 is SGHNT and CDR2 is YYREEE (reference sequence). The CDR3 spans 14 residues. The chain's CDR3 is CASSRDRRNSPLHF. In nucleotides, the CDR3 is TGTGCCAGCAGCCGGGACAGACGTAATTCACCCCTCCACTTT.